These 31 T cell receptor beta chains share one sample of origin, sequenced in a study of graft-versus-host responses after intestinal transplantation (dated by TCRdb to the early 2020s). Libraries were built with the immunoSEQ multiplex PCR assay. TCRdb took over this immuneACCESS table, retaining in-frame rearrangements with V and J assigned. Such tables are incomplete; in checked studies, under half of the missing clones stem from an unresolved V gene, and the remainder is unexplained. This sample has under 140,000 clones in its table, and over 85% of those were observed once. About 0.51% of the sample rests with the top ten. The intended sense of this specimen's time point label: cells obtained before transplantation from donor or recipient. What these receptors recognize is not known. This specimen was unstimulated CD8+ T cells sorted from spleen or lymph node cells, taken before intestinal transplant. These receptors originate from a human donor who received an intestinal transplant.

The chain is built from TRBV7-9 and TRBJ2-7; 13 bases agree with TRBD2. CDR1 is SEHNR, CDR2 FQNEAQ, per germline (reference sequence). This CDR3 spans 16 amino acids. V shed 5 bases, J shed 5 bases, and the junction held 9 bases outside the gene matches. DNA of the CDR3: TGTGCCAGCAGCGCCGTTAGAGGGACTAGCGGGGACGAGCAGTACTTC. It yields the protein CASSAVRGTSGDEQYF. Complete variable domain (other parts from reference TRBV7-9 and TRBJ2-7): DTGVSQNPRHKITKRGQNVTFRCDPISEHNRLYWYRQTLGQGPEFLTYFQNEAQLEKSRLLSDRFSAERPKGSFSTLEIQRTEQGDSAMYLCASSAVRGTSGDEQYFGPGTRLTVT.

V gene TRBV11-2 combines with J gene TRBJ1-2, with a possible D match to TRBD1 (6 bases). The length of the CDR3 is 14 residues. V gave up 3 bases and J gave up 5 bases, with 13 bases separating them. Germline V gene data show CDR1 as SGHAT and CDR2 as FQNNGV. CDR3 sequence (DNA): TGTGCCAGCAGCTTTTCAGGGGATTGGTATGGCTACACCTTC. This codes for CASSFSGDWYGYTF.

This clone has just one count. The V call is TRBV5-6, the J call TRBJ2-1; 9 nucleotides line up with TRBD2. The germline CDR1 and CDR2 sequences are SGHDT and YYEEEE. The J segment lost 11 bases and the V segment lost 2 bases, leaving 11 bases of the junction unmatched. This CDR3 is built from 15 residues. The CDR3 bases are TGTGCCAGCAGCTTTGGAGTAGCGGGAGCCCTACAGCAGTTCTTC. Translated, it gives CASSFGVAGALQQFF.

The chain recombines TRBV9 with TRBJ1-3; D uncertain. Germline assignment: CDR1 SGDLS and CDR2 YYNGEE. Trimming took 0 bases from V and 0 from J, leaving 10 bases between them. This CDR3 has 16 residues. CDR3 region: CASSVAGKSSGNTIYF. CDR3 nucleotide sequence: TGTGCCAGCAGCGTAGCTGGAAAGAGCTCTGGAAACACCATATATTTT.

This rearrangement joins TRBV27 to TRBJ1-1, with unresolved D. The CDR3 runs to 14 residues. CDR1 and CDR2 (germline): MNHEY, SMNVEV (reference sequence). V was clipped by 0 bases and J by 1 base, with 6 bases between them. The CDR3 is CASSLSRENTEAFF. CDR3 nucleotide sequence: TGTGCCAGCAGTTTATCAAGGGAGAACACTGAAGCTTTCTTT.

The chain's CDR3 is CASSVAGRTQETQYF. CDR3 DNA: TGTGCCAGCAGCGTAGCGGGGCGGACCCAAGAGACCCAGTACTTC. The rearrangement joins TRBV9 to TRBJ2-5; D possibly uses TRBD1 or TRBD2 (5 bases each). Trimming took off 0 bases at V and 1 base at J, with 10 bases between the two ends. Per germline, CDR1 SGDLS and CDR2 YYNGEE. The CDR3 length is 15 residues.

This clone was detected only once. The chain carries TRBV5-4 and TRBJ2-3; the match to TRBD2 covers 11 bases. Germline trimming cut 3 bases from V and 2 bases from J; bases unmatched to any gene: 5. Germline values: CDR1 SGHNT, CDR2 YYREEE (reference sequence). CDR3 length: 16 amino acids. The CDR3 region is CASSSPLAGATDTQYF. The CDR3 coding sequence is TGTGCCAGCAGCTCCCCACTAGCGGGAGCCACAGATACGCAGTATTTT.

The chain combines TRBV19 with TRBJ2-1; a possible D gene is TRBD1 (5 bases). V was cut by 1 base and J by 8 bases, with 15 bases left in between. The germline CDR1 and CDR2 sequences are LNHDA and SQIVND (reference sequence). CDR3 length: 15 amino acids. CDR3 region: CASSIGTSGLDEQFF. The DNA of the CDR3 is TGTGCCAGTAGTATAGGGACCTCAGGGCTCGATGAGCAGTTCTTC.

The chain joins TRBV29-1 to TRBJ2-1; 9 bases align to TRBD2. V shed 2 bases and J 8 bases; nucleotides not matched to a gene: 10. This CDR3 is 15 amino acids long. In germline, CDR1 is SQVTM, CDR2 ANQGSEA. CDR3 coding DNA: TGCAGCGTTGAATATCTTGCGGGAGGGGGGGATGAGCAGTTCTTC. Its translation is CSVEYLAGGGDEQFF.

The chain recombines TRBV28 with TRBJ2-7; the D gene is possibly TRBD2 (6 bases). V was cut by 8 bases and J by 3 bases, with 17 bases left in between. The CDR3 length is 14 residues. Looked up from germline, CDR1 is MDHEN and CDR2 is SYDVKM. CDR3 region: CASETPREDYEQYF. CDR3 bases: TGTGCCAGCGAAACCCCCAGGGAGGACTACGAGCAGTACTTC.

This chain uses TRBV19 with TRBJ2-7, with 11 bases that match TRBD2. The V gene's germline CDR1 is LNHDA and CDR2 SQIVND (reference sequence). There are 15 residues in the CDR3. V lost 6 bases, J lost 5 bases, and 9 bases stayed unmatched. The CDR3 DNA sequence: TGTGCCAGTAGCCAACTAGCGGGAGCCTTGGACGAGCAGTACTTC. This codes for CASSQLAGALDEQYF.

The chain couples TRBV6-5 to TRBJ1-2; a weak D match, TRBD1 (6 bases). The CDR3 runs 12 residues. Germline lookup yields CDR1 MNHEY and CDR2 SVGAGI. Trimming removed 0 bases from V and 9 bases from J, with 8 bases in between. In DNA form, the CDR3 reads TGTGCCAGCAGTTACTCGGGGGCCCGCTACACCTTC. This gives the protein CASSYSGARYTF.

The chain combines TRBV11-2 with TRBJ2-5; D is unclear. The CDR3 sequence is 12 residues long. The V and J ends lost 3 bases and 3 bases respectively, with 5 bases between them. Germline V gene lookup returns CDR1 SGHAT and CDR2 FQNNGV. CDR3 in DNA: TGTGCCAGCAGCTTTAACGAAGAGACCCAGTACTTC. Its protein is CASSFNEETQYF.

The chain employs TRBV9 and TRBJ2-5, with TRBD1 as a possible D gene (6 bases). The end of the DNA aligns better with TRBJ2-7, so the J call may be wrong. Germline V gene lookup returns CDR1 SGDLS and CDR2 YYNGEE. The CDR3 length is 15 residues. The CDR3 DNA is TGTGCCAGCAGCGTAGCACCGGGACAATCCTACGAGCAGTACTTC. Translated, it gives CASSVAPGQSYEQYF.

The chain has TRBV9 and TRBJ2-3; D not resolved. The CDR3 runs to 14 residues. V lost 4 bases to trimming and J lost 4 bases, with 13 bases between them. Germline loops: CDR1 SGDLS, CDR2 YYNGEE. This CDR3 is CASSPEGQPDTQYF. The CDR3 nucleotides are TGTGCCAGCAGCCCAGAAGGCCAGCCAGATACGCAGTATTTT.

The V gene is TRBV9, the J gene TRBJ2-2; D remains ambiguous. Looked up from germline, CDR1 is SGDLS and CDR2 is YYNGEE. The CDR3 extends over 13 amino acids. Trimming shortened V by 0 bases and J by 2 bases, and 2 bases separated the two germline ends. The CDR3 DNA sequence: TGTGCCAGCAGCGTAGAAAACACCGGGGAGCTGTTTTTT. Translating it yields CASSVENTGELFF.

This sequence joins TRBV11-2 and TRBJ2-5; 11 nucleotides align to TRBD1. The V and J ends lost 5 bases and 5 bases, in that order; junction bases with no gene match: 13. The CDR3 has 17 amino acids. Germline V gene lookup returns CDR1 SGHAT and CDR2 FQNNGV. The CDR3 sequence: CASSGSGTGGFGETQYF. CDR3 DNA: TGTGCCAGCAGCGGCTCCGGGACAGGGGGGTTTGGGGAGACCCAGTACTTC.

V and J are TRBV5-1 and TRBJ2-7; weak D call: TRBD1 (6 bases). The germline gives CDR1 SGHRS, CDR2 YFSETQ. The CDR3 covers 16 residues. V lost 8 bases to trimming and J lost 2 bases, with 23 bases between them. CDR3 nucleotide sequence: TGCGCCAGTCGGAGCATTGTGGGGGCAATGGCCTACGAGCAGTACTTC. This gives the protein CASRSIVGAMAYEQYF.

The chain joins TRBV27 to TRBJ1-5, with D unresolved. This CDR3 comprises 14 residues. V was cut by 5 bases and J by 2 bases, with 10 bases left in between. Germline CDR1 is MNHEY and CDR2 is SMNVEV (reference sequence). CDR3: CASSTRPGNQPQHF. The CDR3 DNA is TGTGCCAGCAGTACCCGACCGGGCAATCAGCCCCAGCATTTT.

This chain links TRBV9 with TRBJ2-5; a possible D gene is TRBD2 (6 bases). This CDR3 is built from 16 residues. Trimming took 0 bases from V and 3 from J, leaving 15 bases between them. In germline, CDR1 is SGDLS, CDR2 YYNGEE. The DNA of the CDR3 is TGTGCCAGCAGCGTAGCTAGCGCGGAGACTAAAGAGACCCAGTACTTC. Translated: CASSVASAETKETQYF. The full variable domain, rest sourced from reference TRBV9 and TRBJ2-5, is DSGVTQTPKHLITATGQRVTLRCSPRSGDLSVYWYQQSLDQGLQFLIQYYNGEERAKGNILERFSAQQFPDLHSELNLSSLELGDSALYFCASSVASAETKETQYFGPGTRLLVL.

The chain employs TRBV7-8 and TRBJ2-2, with no clear D. The CDR3 loop spans 14 amino acids. The V end lost 3 bases, the J end lost 2 bases, and 7 bases lay between the germline ends. CDR1 is SGHVS, CDR2 FQNEAQ, per germline. The CDR3 spells CASSLGINTGELFF. CDR3 nucleotide sequence: TGTGCCAGCAGCTTGGGGATCAACACCGGGGAGCTGTTTTTT.

This clone was observed a single time. The chain carries TRBV6-5 and TRBJ2-1; TRBD2 matches 8 bases. V lost 6 bases and J lost 9; bases outside the gene matches: 1. Germline V lookup: CDR1 MNHEY, CDR2 SVGAGI. This CDR3 has 11 amino acids. The CDR3: CASSGGGEQFF. The CDR3 nucleotides are TGTGCCAGCAGCGGGGGGGGTGAGCAGTTCTTC.

The chain combines TRBV29-1 with TRBJ1-2, with D perhaps TRBD1 (5 bases). This CDR3 is 16 amino acids long. V shed 6 bases and J shed 6 bases, with 26 bases lying between them. The V gene's germline CDR1 is SQVTM and CDR2 ANQGSEA. CDR3 sequence: CSVHGAAETREDGYTF. The CDR3 DNA is TGCAGCGTCCATGGGGCCGCGGAAACCAGGGAGGATGGCTACACCTTC.

The V call is TRBV19, the J call TRBJ1-1; 7 bases align to TRBD1. This CDR3 has 14 residues. Germline V lookup: CDR1 LNHDA, CDR2 SQIVND (reference sequence). V dropped 5 bases and J dropped 7; count of bases not matched to a gene: 10. The CDR3 region has the DNA TGTGCCAGTAGTTACCAACAGGGGTCAAGTGAAGCTTTCTTT. It codes for CASSYQQGSSEAFF.

The chain employs TRBV2 and TRBJ2-7; D not certain. The CDR3 consists of 13 residues. Trimming took off 3 bases at V and 3 bases at J, with 9 bases between the two ends. Looked up from germline, CDR1 is SNHLY and CDR2 is FYNNEI. For the CDR3, the DNA is TGTGCCAGCAGTGACAGCCAGGACTACGAGCAGTACTTC. Residues: CASSDSQDYEQYF.

V usage is TRBV6-5 and J usage is TRBJ2-7; the D is unclear. CDR1 is MNHEY and CDR2 is SVGAGI in the germline V gene. CDR3 length: 12 residues. V dropped 6 bases and J dropped 6 bases, with 12 bases sitting between them. CDR3 sequence: CASRSPGLEQYF. The CDR3 nucleotides are TGTGCCAGCAGAAGCCCCGGGCTCGAGCAGTACTTC.

The V and J genes are TRBV6-5 and TRBJ2-3, with D tentatively TRBD2 (6 bases). Per germline, CDR1 MNHEY and CDR2 SVGAGI. V lost 8 bases and J 4 bases, leaving 16 bases between the germline ends. The CDR3 is 14 amino acids. The CDR3 bases are TGTGCCAGCGGGGGGACGAAGTGGTCAGATACGCAGTATTTT. Residues: CASGGTKWSDTQYF.

This chain joins TRBV11-2 and TRBJ2-7; the D gene is possibly TRBD1 (6 bases). Germline CDR1 SGHAT, CDR2 FQNNGV. V lost 1 base and J lost 2, with 12 bases in between. The CDR3 is 15 residues long. CDR3 protein: CASSLGSGGTYEQYF. The CDR3 DNA reads as TGTGCCAGCAGCTTAGGGTCTGGGGGCACCTACGAGCAGTACTTC. Full variable domain (missing parts from reference TRBV11-2 and TRBJ2-7): EAGVAQSPRYKIIEKRQSVAFWCNPISGHATLYWYQQILGQGPKLLIQFQNNGVVDDSQLPKDRFSAERLKGVDSTLKIQPAKLEDSAVYLCASSLGSGGTYEQYFGPGTRLTVT.

The chain has TRBV27 and TRBJ2-7, with D unclear. Germline loops: CDR1 MNHEY, CDR2 SMNVEV (reference sequence). V lost 2 bases and J 4 bases, leaving 9 bases between the germline ends. This CDR3 has 13 residues. The CDR3 loop is CASSLSRFYEQYF. In nucleotides, the CDR3 is TGTGCCAGCAGTTTAAGCCGTTTTTACGAGCAGTACTTC.

This clone was seen once. The rearrangement uses TRBV7-6 and TRBJ2-5, with TRBD2 matching 8 bases. CDR3 size: 15 residues. In germline, CDR1 is SGHVS, CDR2 FNYEAQ. V lost 1 base, J lost 5 bases, and 6 bases stayed unmatched. The CDR3 sequence is CASSLDWSGGETQYF. CDR3 DNA: TGTGCCAGCAGCTTAGATTGGTCGGGAGGGGAGACCCAGTACTTC.

This sequence joins TRBV7-9 and TRBJ2-1, with D unclear. Germline V gene data show CDR1 as SEHNR and CDR2 as FQNEAQ (reference sequence). V was pared by 0 bases and J by 4 bases, with 4 bases between. This CDR3 region has 13 residues. This CDR3 reads CASSLAAYNEQFF. CDR3 DNA sequence: TGTGCCAGCAGCTTAGCGGCTTACAATGAGCAGTTCTTC.